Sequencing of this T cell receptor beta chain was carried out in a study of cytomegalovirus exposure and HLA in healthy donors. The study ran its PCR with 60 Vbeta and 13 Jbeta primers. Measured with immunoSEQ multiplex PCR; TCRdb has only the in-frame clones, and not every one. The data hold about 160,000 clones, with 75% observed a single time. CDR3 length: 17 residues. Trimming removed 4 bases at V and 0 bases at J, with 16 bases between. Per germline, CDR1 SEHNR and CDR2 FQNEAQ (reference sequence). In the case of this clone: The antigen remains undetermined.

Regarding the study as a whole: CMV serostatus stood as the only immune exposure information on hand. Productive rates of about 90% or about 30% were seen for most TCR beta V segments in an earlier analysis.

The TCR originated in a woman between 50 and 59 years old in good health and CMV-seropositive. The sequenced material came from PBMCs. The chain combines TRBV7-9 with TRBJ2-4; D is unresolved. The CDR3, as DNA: TGTGCCAGCAGCTCCCCTTATGGCAGGCTAGCCAAAAACATTCAGTACTTC. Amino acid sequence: CASSSPYGRLAKNIQYF.